This passage covers 7 T cell receptor beta chains from one sample sequenced in a study of shared clonotypes between healthy human individuals. Only in-frame clones appear in the TCRdb table, and some are missing; sequencing was by immunoSEQ multiplex PCR. The data show over 1.5 million clones, around 98% seen once. Material: naive CD4+ T cells sorted from blood. The subset is: CD45RA+ positively selected. The source is a man aged 25-45 years in good health.

The rearrangement uses TRBV6-5 and TRBJ2-7, with TRBD2 matching 11 bases. CDR3 length: 14 amino acids. Germline CDR1 reads MNHEY; CDR2 reads SVGAGI. The V and J ends lost 6 bases and 2 bases, in that order; junction bases with no gene match: 3. CDR3 nucleotides: TGTGCCAGCAGGGGGACTAGCGGCACCTACGAGCAGTACTTC. Translating gives CASRGTSGTYEQYF.

The chain combines TRBV5-1 with TRBJ2-2, with 13 bases identical to TRBD2. Trimming cost V 0 bases and J 5 bases; bases outside gene matches: 7. This CDR3 is built from 18 residues. CDR1 is SGHRS, CDR2 YFSETQ, per germline. CDR3 DNA: TGCGCCAGCAGCTTGGGCCGGACTAGCGGGAGATCGACCGGGGAGCTGTTTTTT. Protein product: CASSLGRTSGRSTGELFF.

V gene TRBV11-3 combines with J gene TRBJ2-2; 11 positions match TRBD2. This CDR3 has 18 residues. V was clipped by 5 bases and J by 3 bases; unmatched bases: 11. In germline, CDR1 is SGHNT, CDR2 YENEEA. CDR3 DNA: TGTGCCAGCAGCGAGGGTTATAGCGGGAGGGCCGACACCGGGGAGCTGTTTTTT. Its translation is CASSEGYSGRADTGELFF. The entire variable domain, with the rest obtained from reference TRBV11-3 and TRBJ2-2, is as follows: EAGVVQSPRYKIIEKKQPVAFWCNPISGHNTLYWYLQNLGQGPELLIRYENEEAVDDSQLPKDRFSAERLKGVDSTLKIQPAELGDSAVYLCASSEGYSGRADTGELFFGEGSRLTVL.

CDR3 in amino acids: CASSLFTTGLAGGPVYEQYF. The CDR3 nucleotides are TGTGCCAGCAGCTTATTTACCACGGGACTAGCGGGAGGGCCGGTGTACGAGCAGTACTTC. This rearrangement joins TRBV7-6 to TRBJ2-7; 16 bases map to TRBD2. The ends lost 2 bases at V and 4 bases at J; junction bases unmatched: 14. CDR1 SGHVS and CDR2 FNYEAQ come from the germline V gene. CDR3 length equals 20 residues.

The chain is built from TRBV14 and TRBJ2-4; 9 bases agree with TRBD2. Looked up from germline, CDR1 is SGHDN and CDR2 is FVKESK. V lost 0 bases to trimming and J lost 9 bases; unmatched junction nucleotides: 12. CDR3 length: 17 amino acids. CDR3 amino acids: CASSQEMGSGRRPIQYF. The CDR3, as DNA: TGTGCCAGCAGCCAAGAAATGGGAAGCGGGAGGAGGCCCATTCAGTACTTC.

This chain links TRBV19 with TRBJ2-7; 8 bases are a match to TRBD2. This CDR3 has 14 amino acids. CDR1 LNHDA and CDR2 SQIVND come from the germline V gene (reference sequence). Trimming removed 6 bases from V and 4 bases from J; junction bases left unmatched: 8. The CDR3 coding sequence is TGTGCCAGTAGAAGCGGGAGTCTACCTTACGAGCAGTACTTC. Its translation is CASRSGSLPYEQYF.

This chain connects TRBV19 to TRBJ2-1, with TRBD2 identical over 7 bases. Germline V gene sequence: CDR1 LNHDA, CDR2 SQIVND (reference sequence). With V trimmed by 3 bases and J by 5 bases, 7 bases remained unmatched. The CDR3 length is 15 residues. CDR3 sequence: CASSISASGNNEQFF. DNA for the CDR3: TGTGCCAGTAGTATTTCGGCTAGCGGCAACAATGAGCAGTTCTTC.